This T cell receptor (beta chain) came from a study of T cell responses to AZD1222 COVID-19 vaccine. Across the study: Second-dose timings of about 4 or about 12 weeks were pooled.

Profiling relied on immunoSEQ multiplex PCR, and the TCRdb table lists in-frame clones only, not all of them. The repertoire has about 83,000 clones, around 86% of them found once; the top ten carry 8.7%. General study findings and limits: Regions 160-218 and 743-854 dominated among vaccine-associated CD4 TCRs spanning spike.

A word on this clone: Its target is unknown.

The CDR3 contains 16 residues. V shed 2 bases and J 4 bases; nucleotides not matched to a gene: 8. CDR1 is LGHNA, CDR2 YSLEER, per germline. The V gene is TRBV4-3, the J gene TRBJ2-1; 7 bases match TRBD2. Sequencing used peripheral blood, obtained on day 0 of AZD1222 vaccination. The receptor's source is an adult in good health. The CDR3 DNA sequence: TGCGCCAGCAGCCAATGGGGTAGGGAGGGTTACAATGAGCAGTTCTTC. Translated, it gives CASSQWGREGYNEQFF.